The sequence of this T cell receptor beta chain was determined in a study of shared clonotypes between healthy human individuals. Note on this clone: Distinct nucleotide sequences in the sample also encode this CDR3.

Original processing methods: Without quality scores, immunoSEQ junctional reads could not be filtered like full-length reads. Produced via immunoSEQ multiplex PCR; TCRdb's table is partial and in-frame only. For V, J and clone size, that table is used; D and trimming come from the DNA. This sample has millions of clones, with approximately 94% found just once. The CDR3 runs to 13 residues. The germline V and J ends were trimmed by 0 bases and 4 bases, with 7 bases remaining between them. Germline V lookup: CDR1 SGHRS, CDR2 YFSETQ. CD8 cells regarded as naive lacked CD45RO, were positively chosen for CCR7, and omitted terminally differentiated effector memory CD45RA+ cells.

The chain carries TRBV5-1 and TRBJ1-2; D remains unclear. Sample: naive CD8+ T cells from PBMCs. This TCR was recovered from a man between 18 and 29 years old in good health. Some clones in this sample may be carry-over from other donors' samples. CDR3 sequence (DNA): TGCGCCAGCAGCTTGGGGGCAGCCTATGGCTACACCTTC. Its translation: CASSLGAAYGYTF.